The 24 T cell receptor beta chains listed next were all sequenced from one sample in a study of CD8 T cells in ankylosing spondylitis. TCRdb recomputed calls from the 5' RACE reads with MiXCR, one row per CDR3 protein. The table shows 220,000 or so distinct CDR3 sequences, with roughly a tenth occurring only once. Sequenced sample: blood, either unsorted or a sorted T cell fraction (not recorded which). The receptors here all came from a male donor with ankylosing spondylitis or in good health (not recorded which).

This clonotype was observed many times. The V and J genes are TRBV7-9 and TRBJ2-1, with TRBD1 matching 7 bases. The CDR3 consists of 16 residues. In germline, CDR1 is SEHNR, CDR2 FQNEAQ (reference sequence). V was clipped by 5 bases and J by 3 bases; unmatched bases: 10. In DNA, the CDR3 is TGTGCCAGCAGCCTAACTGACAGGGAAGGCTACAATGAGCAGTTCTTC. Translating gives CASSLTDREGYNEQFF.

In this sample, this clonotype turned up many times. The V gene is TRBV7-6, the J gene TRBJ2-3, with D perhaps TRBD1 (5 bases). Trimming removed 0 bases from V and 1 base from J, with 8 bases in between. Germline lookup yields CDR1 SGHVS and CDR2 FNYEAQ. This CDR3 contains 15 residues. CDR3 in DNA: TGTGCCAGCAGCTTAGCCGGCAGGGGCACAGATACGCAGTATTTT. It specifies CASSLAGRGTDTQYF.

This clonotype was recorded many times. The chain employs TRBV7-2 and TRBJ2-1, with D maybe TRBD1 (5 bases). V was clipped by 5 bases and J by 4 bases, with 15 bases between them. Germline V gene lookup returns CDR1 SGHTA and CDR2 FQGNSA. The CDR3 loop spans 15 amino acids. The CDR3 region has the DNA TGTGCCAGCAGCGCCGACAGACAGATTTACAATGAGCAGTTCTTC. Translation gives CASSADRQIYNEQFF.

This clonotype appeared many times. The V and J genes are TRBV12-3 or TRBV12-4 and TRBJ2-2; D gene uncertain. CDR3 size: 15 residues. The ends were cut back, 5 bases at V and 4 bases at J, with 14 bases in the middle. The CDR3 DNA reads TGTGCCAGCAGTCAGGTCCGCCGAGGCACCGGGGAGCTGTTTTTT. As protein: CASSQVRRGTGELFF.

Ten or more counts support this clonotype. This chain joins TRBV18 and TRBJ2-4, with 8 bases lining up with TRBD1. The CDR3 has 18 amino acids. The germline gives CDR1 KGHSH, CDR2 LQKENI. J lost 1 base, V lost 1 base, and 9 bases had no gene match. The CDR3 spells CASSPLGQGGLAKNIQYF. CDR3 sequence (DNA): TGTGCCAGCTCACCACTCGGACAGGGTGGTTTGGCCAAAAACATTCAGTACTTC.

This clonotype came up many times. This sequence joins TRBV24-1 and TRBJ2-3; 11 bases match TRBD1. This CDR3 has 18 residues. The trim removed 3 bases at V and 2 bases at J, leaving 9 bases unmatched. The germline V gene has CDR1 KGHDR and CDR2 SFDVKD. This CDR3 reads CATSDPTPGQGVTDTQYF. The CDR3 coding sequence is TGTGCCACCAGTGATCCGACGCCGGGACAGGGGGTCACAGATACGCAGTATTTT.

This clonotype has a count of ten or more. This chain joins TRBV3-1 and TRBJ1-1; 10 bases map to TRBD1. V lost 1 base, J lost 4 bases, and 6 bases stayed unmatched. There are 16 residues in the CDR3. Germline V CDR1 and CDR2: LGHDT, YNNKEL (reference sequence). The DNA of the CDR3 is TGTGCCAGCAGCCAAGGGGCCTGGACAGGGGGCACTGAAGCTTTCTTT. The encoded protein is CASSQGAWTGGTEAFF.

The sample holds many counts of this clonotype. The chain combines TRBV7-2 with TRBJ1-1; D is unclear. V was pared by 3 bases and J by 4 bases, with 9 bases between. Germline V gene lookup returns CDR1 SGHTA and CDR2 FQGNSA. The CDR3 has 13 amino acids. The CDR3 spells CASSFRSPTEAFF. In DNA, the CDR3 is TGTGCCAGCAGCTTTAGATCCCCCACTGAAGCTTTCTTT.

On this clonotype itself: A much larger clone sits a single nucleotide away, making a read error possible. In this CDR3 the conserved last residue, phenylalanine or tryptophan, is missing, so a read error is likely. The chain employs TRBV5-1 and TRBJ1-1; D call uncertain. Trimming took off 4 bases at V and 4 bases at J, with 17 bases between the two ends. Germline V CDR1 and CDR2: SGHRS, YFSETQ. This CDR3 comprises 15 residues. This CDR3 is CASSVFSPGSTEAFS. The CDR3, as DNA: TGCGCCAGCAGCGTTTTTTCGCCTGGGAGCACTGAAGCTTTCTCT.

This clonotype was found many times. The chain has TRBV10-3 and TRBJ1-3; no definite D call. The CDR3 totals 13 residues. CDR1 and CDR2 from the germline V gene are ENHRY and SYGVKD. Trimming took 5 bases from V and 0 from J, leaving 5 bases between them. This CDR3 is CAISPSSGNTIYF. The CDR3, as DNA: TGTGCCATCAGTCCGAGCTCTGGAAACACCATATATTTT.

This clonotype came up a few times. The CDR3 loop reads CASSLAGGQSNEQFF. CDR3 in DNA: TGTGCCAGCAGCTTGGCGGGGGGGCAATCCAATGAGCAGTTCTTC. This rearrangement joins TRBV5-6 to TRBJ2-1; TRBD2 agrees at 8 bases. After removal of 0 bases from V and 6 bases from J, the junction contained 5 bases not matched to a gene. The CDR3 runs to 15 residues. CDR1 and CDR2 from the germline V gene are SGHDT and YYEEEE.

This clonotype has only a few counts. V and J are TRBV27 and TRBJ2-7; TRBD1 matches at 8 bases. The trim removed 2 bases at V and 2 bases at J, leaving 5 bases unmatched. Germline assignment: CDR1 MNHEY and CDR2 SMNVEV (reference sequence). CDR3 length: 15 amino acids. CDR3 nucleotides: TGTGCCAGCAGTTTAGGGGGACAGGAGGCCTACGAGCAGTACTTC. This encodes CASSLGGQEAYEQYF.

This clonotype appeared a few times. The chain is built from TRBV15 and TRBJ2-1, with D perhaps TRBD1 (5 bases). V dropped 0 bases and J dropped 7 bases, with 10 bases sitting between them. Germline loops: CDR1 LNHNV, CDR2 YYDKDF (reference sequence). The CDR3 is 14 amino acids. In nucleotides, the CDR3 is TGTGCCACCAGCAGAGAAGACAGTCGGAATGAGCAGTTCTTC. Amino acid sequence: CATSREDSRNEQFF.

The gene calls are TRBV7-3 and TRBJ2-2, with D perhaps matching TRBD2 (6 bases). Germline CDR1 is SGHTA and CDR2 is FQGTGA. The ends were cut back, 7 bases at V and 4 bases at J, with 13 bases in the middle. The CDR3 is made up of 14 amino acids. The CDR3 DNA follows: TGTGCCAGCAAACGGGACTCTCCCACCGGGGAGCTGTTTTTT. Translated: CASKRDSPTGELFF.

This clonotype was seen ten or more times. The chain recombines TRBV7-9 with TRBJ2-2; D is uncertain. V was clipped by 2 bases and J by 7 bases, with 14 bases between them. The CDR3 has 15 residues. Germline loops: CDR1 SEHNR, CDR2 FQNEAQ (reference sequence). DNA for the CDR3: TGTGCCAGCAGCTTACGGAGTGGTGAGAACGGGGAGCTGTTTTTT. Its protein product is CASSLRSGENGELFF.

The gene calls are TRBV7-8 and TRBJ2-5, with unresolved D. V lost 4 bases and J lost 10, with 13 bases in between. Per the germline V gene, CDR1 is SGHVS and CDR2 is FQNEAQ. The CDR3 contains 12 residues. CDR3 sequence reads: CASSSWAWDQYF. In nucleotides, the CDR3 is TGTGCCAGCAGCTCCTGGGCCTGGGACCAGTACTTC.

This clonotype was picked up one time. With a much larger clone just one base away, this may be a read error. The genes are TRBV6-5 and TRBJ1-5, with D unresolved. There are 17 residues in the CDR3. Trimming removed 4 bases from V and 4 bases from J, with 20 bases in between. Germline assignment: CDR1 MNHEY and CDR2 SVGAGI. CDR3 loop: CASSLPSDCLANQPQHF. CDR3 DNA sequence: TGTGCCAGCAGTTTACCGAGCGACTGCTTGGCAAATCAGCCCCAGCATTTT.

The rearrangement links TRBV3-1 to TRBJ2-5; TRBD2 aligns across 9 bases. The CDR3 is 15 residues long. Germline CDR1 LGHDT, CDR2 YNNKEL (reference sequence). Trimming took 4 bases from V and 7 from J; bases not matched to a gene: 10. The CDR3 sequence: CASSLGLAFRGTQYF. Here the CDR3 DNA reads TGTGCCAGCAGCCTGGGACTAGCTTTTCGAGGGACCCAGTACTTC.

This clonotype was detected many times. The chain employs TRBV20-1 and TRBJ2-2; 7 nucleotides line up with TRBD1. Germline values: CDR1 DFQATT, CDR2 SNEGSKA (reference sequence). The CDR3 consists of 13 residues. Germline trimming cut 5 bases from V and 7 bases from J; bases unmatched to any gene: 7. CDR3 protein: CSAGQERGGELFF. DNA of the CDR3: TGCAGTGCTGGACAGGAAAGAGGCGGGGAGCTGTTTTTT.

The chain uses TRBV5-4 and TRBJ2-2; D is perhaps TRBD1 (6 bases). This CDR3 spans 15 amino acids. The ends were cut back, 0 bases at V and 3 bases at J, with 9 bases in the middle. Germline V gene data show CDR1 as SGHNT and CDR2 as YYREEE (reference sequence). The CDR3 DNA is TGTGCCAGCAGCTTGGCTGGGGGCGACACCGGGGAGCTGTTTTTT. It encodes CASSLAGGDTGELFF. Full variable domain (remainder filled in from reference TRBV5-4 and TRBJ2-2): ETGVTQSPTHLIKTRGQQVTLRCSSQSGHNTVSWYQQALGQGPQFIFQYYREEENGRGNFPPRFSGLQFPNYSSELNVNALELDDSALYLCASSLAGGDTGELFFGEGSRLTVL.

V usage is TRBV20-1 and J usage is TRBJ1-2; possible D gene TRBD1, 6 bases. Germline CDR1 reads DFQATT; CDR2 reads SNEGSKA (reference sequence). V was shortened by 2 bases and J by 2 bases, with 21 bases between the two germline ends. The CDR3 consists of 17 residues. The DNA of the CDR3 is TGCAGTGCTAGACTCTTTGCAGCCCAGGGGAGCAACTATGGCTACACCTTC. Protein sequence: CSARLFAAQGSNYGYTF.

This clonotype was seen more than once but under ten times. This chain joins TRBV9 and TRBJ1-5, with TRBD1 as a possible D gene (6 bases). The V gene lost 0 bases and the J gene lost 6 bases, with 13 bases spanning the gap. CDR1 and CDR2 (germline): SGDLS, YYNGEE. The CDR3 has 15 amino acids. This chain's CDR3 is CASSVGGEGGQPQHF. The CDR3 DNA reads TGTGCCAGCAGCGTAGGCGGGGAAGGGGGTCAGCCCCAGCATTTT.

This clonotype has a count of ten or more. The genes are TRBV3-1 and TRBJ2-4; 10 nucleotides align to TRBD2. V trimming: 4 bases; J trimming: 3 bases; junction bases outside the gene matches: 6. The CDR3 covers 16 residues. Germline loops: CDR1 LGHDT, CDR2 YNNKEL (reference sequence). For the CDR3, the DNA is TGTGCCAGCAGCCGAAGCGGGGGGGTGGACAAAAACATTCAGTACTTC. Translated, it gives CASSRSGGVDKNIQYF.

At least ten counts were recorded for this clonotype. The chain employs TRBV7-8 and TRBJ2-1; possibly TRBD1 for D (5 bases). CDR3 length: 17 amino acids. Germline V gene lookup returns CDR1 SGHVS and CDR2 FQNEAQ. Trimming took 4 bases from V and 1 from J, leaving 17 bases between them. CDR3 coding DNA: TGTGCCAGCAGCTACTATCTACCCAGGGTGTCCTACAATGAGCAGTTCTTC. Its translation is CASSYYLPRVSYNEQFF.